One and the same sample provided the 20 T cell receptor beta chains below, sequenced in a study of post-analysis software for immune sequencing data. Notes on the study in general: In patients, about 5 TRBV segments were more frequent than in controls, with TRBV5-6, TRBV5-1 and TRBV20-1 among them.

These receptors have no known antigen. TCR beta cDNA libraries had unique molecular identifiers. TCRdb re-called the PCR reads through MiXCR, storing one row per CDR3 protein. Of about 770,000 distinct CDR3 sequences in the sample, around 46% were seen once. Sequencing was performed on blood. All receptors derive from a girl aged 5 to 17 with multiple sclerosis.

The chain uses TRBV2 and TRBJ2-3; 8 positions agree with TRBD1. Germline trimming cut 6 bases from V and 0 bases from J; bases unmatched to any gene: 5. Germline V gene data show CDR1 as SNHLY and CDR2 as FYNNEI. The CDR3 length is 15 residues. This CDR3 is CASRRTGPSTDTQYF. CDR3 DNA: TGTGCCAGCAGGCGGACAGGGCCCAGCACAGATACGCAGTATTTT.

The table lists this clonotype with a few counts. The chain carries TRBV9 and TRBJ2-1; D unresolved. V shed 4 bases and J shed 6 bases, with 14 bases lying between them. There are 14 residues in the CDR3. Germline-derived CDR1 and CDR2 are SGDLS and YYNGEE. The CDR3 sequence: CASSPSVLGNEQFF. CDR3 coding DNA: TGTGCCAGCAGCCCATCCGTGCTAGGCAATGAGCAGTTCTTC.

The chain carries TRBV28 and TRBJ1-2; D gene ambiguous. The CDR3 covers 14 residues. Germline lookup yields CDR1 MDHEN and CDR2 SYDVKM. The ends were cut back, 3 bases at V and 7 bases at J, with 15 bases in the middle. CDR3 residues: CASSLGFDCSGYTF. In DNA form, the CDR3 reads TGTGCCAGCAGTTTGGGTTTCGATTGTAGTGGCTACACCTTC.

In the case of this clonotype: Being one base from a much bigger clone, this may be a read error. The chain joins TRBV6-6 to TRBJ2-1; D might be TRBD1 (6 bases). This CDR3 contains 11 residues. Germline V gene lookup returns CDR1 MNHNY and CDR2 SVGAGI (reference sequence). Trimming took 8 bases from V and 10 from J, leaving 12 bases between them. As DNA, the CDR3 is TGTGCCAGCGCCTACGACAGGGAGCAGTTCTTC. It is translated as CASAYDREQFF.

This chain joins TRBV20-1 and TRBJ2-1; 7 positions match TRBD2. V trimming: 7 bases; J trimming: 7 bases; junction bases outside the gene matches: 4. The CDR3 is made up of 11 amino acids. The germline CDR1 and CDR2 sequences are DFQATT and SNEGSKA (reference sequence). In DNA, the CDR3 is TGCAGTGGGGGGGAGGGGAATGAGCAGTTCTTC. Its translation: CSGGEGNEQFF.

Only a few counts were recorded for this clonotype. The CDR3 DNA sequence: TGCAGCGTTGAATCCCCCTTCGCTACGGGGATGTACCAAGAGACCCAGTACTTC. Translated: CSVESPFATGMYQETQYF. The chain is built from TRBV29-1 and TRBJ2-5; the D gene is possibly TRBD2 (5 bases). This CDR3 region has 18 residues. The germline V gene has CDR1 SQVTM and CDR2 ANQGSEA. Trimming pared 2 bases from V and 0 bases from J, leaving 22 bases between.

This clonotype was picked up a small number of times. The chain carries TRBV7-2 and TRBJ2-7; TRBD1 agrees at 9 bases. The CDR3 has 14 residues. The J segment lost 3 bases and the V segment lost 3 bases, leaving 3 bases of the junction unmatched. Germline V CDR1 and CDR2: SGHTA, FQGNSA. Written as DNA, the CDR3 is TGTGCCAGCAGCTTCGACAGGGGGTTCTACGAGCAGTACTTC. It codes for CASSFDRGFYEQYF. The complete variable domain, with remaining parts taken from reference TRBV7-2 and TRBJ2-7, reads GAGVSQSPSNKVTEKGKDVELRCDPISGHTALYWYRQSLGQGLEFLIYFQGNSAPDKSGLPSDRFSAERTGGSVSTLTIQRTQQEDSAVYLCASSFDRGFYEQYFGPGTRLTVT.

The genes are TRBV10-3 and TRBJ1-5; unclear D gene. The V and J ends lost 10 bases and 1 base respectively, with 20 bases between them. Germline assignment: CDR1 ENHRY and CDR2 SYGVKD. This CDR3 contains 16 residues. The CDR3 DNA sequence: TGTGCCACACGATCGATTGTGGCGGTGAGCAATCAGCCCCAGCATTTT. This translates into CATRSIVAVSNQPQHF.

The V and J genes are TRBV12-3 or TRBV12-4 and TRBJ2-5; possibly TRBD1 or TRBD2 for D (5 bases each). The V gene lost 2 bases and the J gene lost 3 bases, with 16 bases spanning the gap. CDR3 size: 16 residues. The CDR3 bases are TGTGCCAGCAGTTTATGGGGGAGATATAAGAAAGAGACCCAGTACTTC. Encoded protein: CASSLWGRYKKETQYF.

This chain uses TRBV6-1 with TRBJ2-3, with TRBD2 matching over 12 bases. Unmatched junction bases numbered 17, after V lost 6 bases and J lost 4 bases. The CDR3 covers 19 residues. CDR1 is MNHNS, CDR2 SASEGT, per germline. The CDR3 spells CASSDQTGTSGRGPDTQYF. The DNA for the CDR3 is TGTGCCAGCAGCGATCAAACCGGGACTAGCGGGCGGGGCCCAGATACGCAGTATTTT.

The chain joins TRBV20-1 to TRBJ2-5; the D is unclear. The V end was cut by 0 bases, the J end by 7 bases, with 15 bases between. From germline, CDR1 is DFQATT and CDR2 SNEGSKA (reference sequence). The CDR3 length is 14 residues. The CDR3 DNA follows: TGCAGTGCTAGAGAGACATCCCTTGGGTGGACCCAGTACTTC. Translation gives CSARETSLGWTQYF.

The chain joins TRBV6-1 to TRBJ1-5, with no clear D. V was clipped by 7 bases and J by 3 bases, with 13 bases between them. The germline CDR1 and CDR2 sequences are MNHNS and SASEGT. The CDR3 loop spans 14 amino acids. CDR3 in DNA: TGTGCCAGCACCCGGGTGGGATTCAATCAGCCCCAGCATTTT. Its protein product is CASTRVGFNQPQHF.

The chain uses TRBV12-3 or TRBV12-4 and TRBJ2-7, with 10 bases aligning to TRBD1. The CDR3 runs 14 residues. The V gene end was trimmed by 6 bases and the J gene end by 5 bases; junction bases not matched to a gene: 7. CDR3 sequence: CASRLMGQGNEQYF. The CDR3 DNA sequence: TGTGCCAGCAGGTTGATGGGACAGGGGAACGAGCAGTACTTC.

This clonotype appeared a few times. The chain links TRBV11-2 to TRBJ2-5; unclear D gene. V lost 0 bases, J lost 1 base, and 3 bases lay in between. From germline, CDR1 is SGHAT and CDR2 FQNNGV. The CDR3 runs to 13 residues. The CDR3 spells CASSLEIQETQYF. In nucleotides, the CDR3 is TGTGCCAGCAGCTTAGAGATCCAAGAGACCCAGTACTTC.

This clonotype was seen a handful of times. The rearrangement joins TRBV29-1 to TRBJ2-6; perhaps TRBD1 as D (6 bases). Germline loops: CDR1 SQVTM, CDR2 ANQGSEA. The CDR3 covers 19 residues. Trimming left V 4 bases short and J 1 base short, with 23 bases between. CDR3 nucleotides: TGCAGCGTTGGTGAACTCTGGGGGACAACTGGGTCTGGGGCCAACGTCCTGACTTTC. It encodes CSVGELWGTTGSGANVLTF.

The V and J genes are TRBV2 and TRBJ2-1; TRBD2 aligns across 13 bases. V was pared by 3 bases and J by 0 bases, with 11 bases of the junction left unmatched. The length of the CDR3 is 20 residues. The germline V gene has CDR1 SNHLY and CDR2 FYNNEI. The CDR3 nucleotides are TGTGCCAGCAGTGATAGGGCGGGACTAGCGGGATTAAGCTCCTACAATGAGCAGTTCTTC. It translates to CASSDRAGLAGLSSYNEQFF.

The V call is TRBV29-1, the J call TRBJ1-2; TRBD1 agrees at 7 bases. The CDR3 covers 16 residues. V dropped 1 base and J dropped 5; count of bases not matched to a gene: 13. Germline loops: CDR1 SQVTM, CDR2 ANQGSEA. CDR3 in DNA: TGCAGCGTTGAAGGTGGGCGGGACAGCCTCCTTTATGGCTACACCTTC. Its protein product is CSVEGGRDSLLYGYTF.

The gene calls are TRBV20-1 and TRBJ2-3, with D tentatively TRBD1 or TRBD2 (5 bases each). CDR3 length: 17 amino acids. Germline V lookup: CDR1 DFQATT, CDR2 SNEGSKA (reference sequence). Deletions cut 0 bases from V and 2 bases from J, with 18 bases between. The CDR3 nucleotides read TGCAGTGCTAGAGATACGGGGCGGCTAGCCACCACAGATACGCAGTATTTT. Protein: CSARDTGRLATTDTQYF.

The CDR3 sequence: CSALTGAGANVLTF. Written as DNA, the CDR3 is TGCAGTGCTCTAACAGGTGCCGGGGCCAACGTCCTGACTTTC. The genes are TRBV20-1 and TRBJ2-6; D perhaps matches TRBD1 (5 bases). V was trimmed by 5 bases and J by 4 bases, leaving 12 bases between them. The V gene's germline CDR1 is DFQATT and CDR2 SNEGSKA (reference sequence). The CDR3 spans 14 residues.

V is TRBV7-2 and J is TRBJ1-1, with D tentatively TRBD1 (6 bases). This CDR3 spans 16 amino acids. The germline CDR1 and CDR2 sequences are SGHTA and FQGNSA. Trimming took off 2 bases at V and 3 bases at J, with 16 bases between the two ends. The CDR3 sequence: CASSLWGQGTHTEAFF. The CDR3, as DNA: TGTGCCAGCAGCTTATGGGGGCAGGGAACTCACACTGAAGCTTTCTTT.